This T cell receptor beta chain was recorded in a study of blood T cell repertoires in COVID-19. At the level of the study: Samples of COVID-19 (acute and convalescent) were obtained from the United States, Italy and Spain.

Patients in Seattle were enrolled during active infection, then followed longitudinally. The CDR3 has 12 amino acids. The germline V gene has CDR1 SEHNR and CDR2 FQNEAQ (reference sequence). Trimming removed 5 bases at V and 5 bases at J, with 8 bases between. Original methodology: Reference gene primers were amplified, and this amplification served to estimate nucleated cell counts. Method: immunoSEQ multiplex PCR; TCRdb's copy keeps in-frame clones and lacks some. V, J and clone size were drawn from that table, and D and trimming were deduced from the DNA. The sample yields some 140,000 clones, 65% to 90% seen once.

This clonotype was sampled from a woman aged 55-69 years with COVID-19, enrolled during active disease. The genes are TRBV7-9 and TRBJ2-3; D ambiguous. The sequencing sample was made of peripheral blood. For the CDR3, the DNA is TGTGCCAGCAGCATTACTCGAGATACGCAGTATTTT. It yields the protein CASSITRDTQYF.